This T cell receptor (beta chain) was identified in a study of blood T cell repertoires in COVID-19 (dated by TCRdb to the early 2020s). Concerning the study at large: The collaborator samples originated in the United States, Italy and Spain and spanned the acute and convalescent phases of COVID-19. The prospective study material was composed of cDNA or gDNA derived from T cells, B-cell-depleted T cells, or PBMCs. Subjects who had been exposed to COVID-19, were actively infected with it, or had recovered from it provided the deeply sampled blood TCRbeta repertoires that made up the dataset. The repertoires were made available in a free public database intended to serve as a resource for research on the immune response to SARS-CoV-2. The samples were drawn from two sources: the first 160 participants of the ongoing ImmuneRACE study, and fewer than 1,500 subjects contributed by 6 global collaborators. Sample metadata almost always included a de-identified subject ID, COVID-19 status, age in years and sex. Where HLA class I and class II types were available, the types were taken from metadata supplied by the sample provider, not from assay-based typing.

Collaborating institutions collected whole blood in K2EDTA tubes following their own protocols. For TCRbeta analysis, collaborators shipped samples in one of three forms: frozen whole blood, isolated PBMCs, or DNA extracted from either of those sample types. The full study reports these points: Clinical and demographic metadata were provided uncurated, with the amount varying by source and participant.

The CDR3 contains 13 residues, cysteine and phenylalanine counted. Solely the CDR3 DNA is kept, with 39 bases framed from the first base. CDR1 LGHNA and CDR2 YSLEER are derived from the germline V gene. The junction shows trimming of 3 bases on V and 4 bases on J, plus 7 bases between the germline ends. TCRbeta CDR3 regions were amplified from genomic DNA using the immunoSEQ Assay, a bias-controlled multiplex PCR. The source study handled its data this way. The number of nucleated cells in each sample was estimated from the amplification of reference gene primers within the assay. To quantify the absolute abundance of each unique TCRbeta CDR3 rearrangement, sequence reads were collapsed and filtered. For each sample, productive Simpson clonality was calculated as the square root of Simpson's diversity index over productive rearrangements. TCRdb retrieved this table from immuneACCESS and kept in-frame rearrangements only. Not all clones are present; in checked studies, unresolved V genes account for under half, and no reason is known for the remainder. Clonal size and the V and J genes are those of that table, whereas D and trimming came from the DNA. For this sample there are around 130,000 clones; about 82% appear just once. Together, the top ten hold roughly 16% of the sample.

About this clone itself: This receptor's antigen is unknown. Base qualities are missing; no much larger clone stands one base away.

The receptor was isolated from a man aged 60 to 75 with active or convalescent COVID-19. Material: peripheral blood. The sequence is built from TRBV4-3 and TRBJ1-3; the D gene is not confidently resolved. Here the CDR3 is given as CASSHGVGNTIYF. The bases read TGCGCCAGCAGCCACGGGGTGGGAAACACCATATATTTT.